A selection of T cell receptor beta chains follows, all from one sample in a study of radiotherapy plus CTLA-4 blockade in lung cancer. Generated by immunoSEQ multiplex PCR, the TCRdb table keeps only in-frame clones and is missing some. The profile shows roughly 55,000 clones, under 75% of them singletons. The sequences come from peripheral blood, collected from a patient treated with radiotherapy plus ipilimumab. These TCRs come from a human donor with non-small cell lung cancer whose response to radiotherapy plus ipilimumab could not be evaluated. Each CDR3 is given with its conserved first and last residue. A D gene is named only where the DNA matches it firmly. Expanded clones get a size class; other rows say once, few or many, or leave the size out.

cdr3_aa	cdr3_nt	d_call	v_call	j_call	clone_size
CASSLAAGGLMSWGEQYF	TGTGCCAGCAGCTTAGCAGCAGGAGGACTCATGAGTTGGGGCGAGCAGTACTTC	.	TRBV7-9	TRBJ2-7	.
CASSPVAADYGYTF	TGCGCCAGCAGCCCTGTCGCTGCAGACTATGGCTACACCTTC	.	TRBV4-3	TRBJ1-2	.
CASRSSGNYNEQFF	TGTGCCAGCAGGAGTAGCGGGAACTACAATGAGCAGTTCTTC	TRBD2	TRBV7-2	TRBJ2-1	.
CASSPVGGDEQYF	TGTGCCAGCAGCCCTGTCGGGGGTGACGAGCAGTACTTC	.	TRBV2	TRBJ2-7	.
CASNTGSYGYTF	TGTGCCAGCAATACAGGGAGCTATGGCTACACCTTC	.	TRBV28	TRBJ1-2	.
CSVVANEQYF	TGCAGCGTTGTAGCGAACGAGCAGTACTTC	.	TRBV29-1	TRBJ2-7	.
CASSMGTGTDTQYF	TGTGCCAGTAGTATGGGGACAGGCACAGATACGCAGTATTTT	TRBD1	TRBV19	TRBJ2-3	.
CASSYGQGNYGYTF	TGTGCCAGCAGCTACGGACAGGGTAACTATGGCTACACCTTC	TRBD1	TRBV11-2	TRBJ1-2	.
CASSQGGVTSYEQYF	TGCGCCAGCAGCCAAGGGGGGGTGACCTCCTACGAGCAGTACTTC	.	TRBV4-3	TRBJ2-7	few
CARSLLMSGGHEQYF	TGTGCCAGAAGCCTGCTAATGTCAGGGGGCCACGAGCAGTACTTC	TRBD1	TRBV5-3	TRBJ2-7	.
CASSLQLAGGQGTGELFF	TGTGCCAGCAGCTTACAACTAGCGGGGGGGCAGGGCACCGGGGAGCTGTTTTTT	TRBD2	TRBV11-2	TRBJ2-2	few
CASSQDRTAYYEQYF	TGCGCCAGCAGCCAAGATCGGACAGCATACTACGAGCAGTACTTC	.	TRBV4-1	TRBJ2-7	.
CASSRGTRGTDTQYF	TGTGCCAGCAGCCGCGGGACCAGGGGCACAGATACGCAGTATTTT	.	TRBV9	TRBJ2-3	.
CASTPGLSAEAFF	TGTGCCAGCACCCCAGGGCTCTCTGCTGAAGCTTTCTTT	.	TRBV6-5	TRBJ1-1	.
CASSYPGQPYGYTF	TGTGCCAGCAGTTACCCGGGACAGCCCTATGGCTACACCTTC	TRBD1	TRBV6-6	TRBJ1-2	few
CASSLNRADTQYF	TGTGCCAGCAGCCTTAACAGGGCAGATACGCAGTATTTT	.	TRBV7-3	TRBJ2-3	.
CASSLGLATGELFF	TGTGCCAGCAGCCTCGGACTAGCGACCGGGGAGCTGTTTTTT	TRBD2	TRBV7-9	TRBJ2-2	once
CASSVGASGELFF	TGTGCCAGCAGCGTAGGGGCGAGCGGGGAGCTGTTTTTT	.	TRBV9	TRBJ2-2	.
CASSDRLAGGAEQFF	TGTGCCAGCAGTGATAGACTAGCGGGGGGGGCTGAGCAGTTCTTC	TRBD2	TRBV2	TRBJ2-1	.
CASSLYRAYEQYF	TGTGCCAGCAGTCTATACAGGGCCTACGAGCAGTACTTC	.	TRBV6-5	TRBJ2-7	.
CASSLEASRGEQYF	TGTGCCAGCAGCTTAGAGGCTAGCAGAGGCGAGCAGTACTTC	.	TRBV7-9	TRBJ2-7	.
CASPGTNLTYNEQFF	TGTGCCAGCCCGGGGACTAACCTAACCTACAATGAGCAGTTCTTC	TRBD2	TRBV14	TRBJ2-1	.
CASSLGLAATYEQYF	TGTGCCAGCAGTTTAGGGCTAGCGGCAACCTACGAGCAGTACTTC	TRBD2	TRBV27	TRBJ2-7	many
CASSQGSWRVDYGYTF	TGCGCCAGCAGCCAAGGGTCTTGGAGGGTTGACTATGGCTACACCTTC	.	TRBV4-1	TRBJ1-2	.
CAISTGLLTDTQYF	TGTGCCATTTCGACGGGACTCCTCACAGATACGCAGTATTTT	.	TRBV6-1	TRBJ2-3	.
CASSRLFARTGSPGQETQYF	TGTGCCAGCAGCCGACTCTTCGCGCGGACTGGATCACCTGGCCAAGAGACCCAGTACTTC	.	TRBV4-2	TRBJ2-5	.
CASNKREGPGSQETQYF	TGTGCCAGCAACAAGCGGGAGGGCCCTGGAAGCCAAGAGACCCAGTACTTC	TRBD2	TRBV7-3	TRBJ2-5	.